This T cell receptor beta chain is drawn from a study of human T cells and chemical hapten exposure. Study-wide results and limits: Patch test scores rose with PT1 expanded TCR counts, a positive correlation.

TCRdb used MiXCR to reprocess the RACE reads, holding one entry per CDR3 protein. Of about 120,000 distinct CDR3 sequences in the sample, 13% were seen once. This clonotype was observed many times. Antigen specificity is unknown. As for time point: pre-sensitization, week 0. The sample's treatment: therapeutic diphenylcyclopropenone sensitization with weekly scalp DPC. Deletions cut 2 bases from V and 4 bases from J, with 11 bases between. The CDR3 is 13 residues long. Per germline, CDR1 SQVTM and CDR2 ANQGSEA. Sequences were derived from whole blood, sampled in connection with sensitization to the hapten diphenylcyclopropenone (DPC). The chain recombines TRBV29-1 with TRBJ1-2; possible D gene TRBD1, 5 bases. This receptor was identified in a woman younger than 35 with alopecia areata. Some clones in this sample may be carry-over from other donors' samples. The CDR3 region is CSVELRRGYGYTF. Here the CDR3 DNA reads TGCAGCGTTGAACTGAGGAGGGGCTATGGCTACACCTTC.